Presented here are 21 T cell receptor beta chains from one specimen sequenced in a study of identical twins. TCRdb independently ran MiXCR on the 5' RACE reads; one entry per CDR3 protein. The sample carries roughly 250,000 distinct CDR3 sequences, roughly an eighth recorded once. Sequencing input: memory (CD45RO+) T cells sorted from blood. All receptors derive from a woman aged 18-29 years in good health.

This clonotype was counted between two and nine times. This chain uses TRBV20-1 with TRBJ2-3; 7 bases map to TRBD2. This CDR3 has 16 amino acids. The V segment lost 3 bases and the J segment 5 bases; nucleotides outside the gene matches: 14. Germline V CDR1 and CDR2: DFQATT, SNEGSKA (reference sequence). CDR3 protein: CSASPGSSGAGDTQYF. In nucleotides, the CDR3 is TGCAGTGCTAGCCCGGGTTCAAGCGGGGCTGGAGATACGCAGTATTTT.

The chain couples TRBV28 to TRBJ2-7; TRBD1 might be the D (5 bases). V was clipped by 2 bases and J by 2 bases, with 10 bases between them. The CDR3 contains 14 residues. CDR1 MDHEN and CDR2 SYDVKM come from the germline V gene. The CDR3 reads CASSLQGLTYEQYF. CDR3 DNA: TGTGCCAGCAGTTTACAGGGTCTGACCTACGAGCAGTACTTC. The entire variable domain, with the rest obtained from reference TRBV28 and TRBJ2-7, is as follows: DVKVTQSSRYLVKRTGEKVFLECVQDMDHENMFWYRQDPGLGLRLIYFSYDVKMKEKGDIPEGYSVSREKKERFSLILESASTNQTSMYLCASSLQGLTYEQYFGPGTRLTVT.

The rearrangement uses TRBV12-3 or TRBV12-4 and TRBJ2-2, with D perhaps TRBD1 or TRBD2 (5 bases each). This CDR3 has 15 residues. The V and J ends lost 9 bases and 4 bases respectively, with 18 bases between them. CDR3 protein: CASFLGVIGTGELFF. CDR3 nucleotides: TGTGCCAGTTTCTTGGGGGTTATCGGCACCGGGGAGCTGTTTTTT.

The CDR3 sequence is CASTRGTGATGELFF. The CDR3 nucleotides read TGTGCCAGCACACGAGGGACAGGGGCGACCGGGGAGCTGTTTTTT. J is TRBJ2-2 and V is TRBV12-3 or TRBV12-4; 10 bases fit TRBD1. CDR3 size: 15 residues. The trim removed 7 bases at V and 5 bases at J, leaving 7 bases unmatched.

This clonotype was detected only a few times. This chain uses TRBV21-1 with TRBJ1-6. TRBV21-1 is a known pseudogene. The CDR3 consists of 14 residues. The CDR3 region has the DNA TGTGCCAGCAGCAAAGCGCTGAAAAATTCACCCCTCCACTTT. Translation gives CASSKALKNSPLHF.

This clonotype was seen more than once but under ten times. The chain couples TRBV20-1 to TRBJ2-3; D is undetermined. Trimming stripped 6 bases from V and 3 bases from J, with 13 bases between. Per germline, CDR1 DFQATT and CDR2 SNEGSKA (reference sequence). The CDR3 spans 13 residues. CDR3 in amino acids: CSARPRSTDTQYF. The CDR3 nucleotides are TGCAGTGCCAGACCGAGATCGACAGATACGCAGTATTTT.

CDR3 sequence (DNA): TGTGCCAGCAGCCCCCGGGGGGATCAAGAGACCCAGTACTTC. Its translation is CASSPRGDQETQYF. V gene TRBV7-2 combines with J gene TRBJ2-5; TRBD2 agrees at 7 bases. The CDR3 contains 14 residues. Germline CDR1 SGHTA, CDR2 FQGNSA. V lost 5 bases to trimming and J lost 2 bases; unmatched junction nucleotides: 5.

The V and J genes are TRBV5-1 and TRBJ2-3; TRBD2 matches at 7 bases. Germline-derived CDR1 and CDR2 are SGHRS and YFSETQ. The CDR3 is 14 residues long. The V and J ends lost 8 bases and 0 bases, in that order; junction bases with no gene match: 6. The CDR3 sequence is CASRAGPSTDTQYF. The CDR3 nucleotides read TGCGCCAGTAGAGCGGGACCTAGCACAGATACGCAGTATTTT.

The sample holds a few counts of this clonotype. This rearrangement joins TRBV6-4 to TRBJ2-1; 7 bases line up with TRBD2. The germline gives CDR1 MRHNA, CDR2 SNTAGT. The V and J ends lost 2 bases and 4 bases, in that order; junction bases with no gene match: 5. This CDR3 comprises 15 residues. Here the CDR3 reads CASSDRQREYNEQFF. The CDR3 DNA reads as TGTGCCAGCAGTGACCGGCAGCGGGAATACAATGAGCAGTTCTTC.

This clonotype occurred a few times. The rearrangement uses TRBV11-2 and TRBJ2-1, with TRBD2 identical over 9 bases. There are 15 residues in the CDR3. Looked up from germline, CDR1 is SGHAT and CDR2 is FQNNGV. Trimming removed 5 bases from V and 4 bases from J; junction bases left unmatched: 6. The chain's CDR3 is CASSPASGTYNEQFF. In DNA form, the CDR3 reads TGTGCCAGCAGCCCCGCTAGCGGGACATACAATGAGCAGTTCTTC. The complete variable domain, with remaining parts taken from reference TRBV11-2 and TRBJ2-1, reads EAGVAQSPRYKIIEKRQSVAFWCNPISGHATLYWYQQILGQGPKLLIQFQNNGVVDDSQLPKDRFSAERLKGVDSTLKIQPAKLEDSAVYLCASSPASGTYNEQFFGPGTRLTVL.

This clonotype was seen repeatedly, ten times or more. The V gene is TRBV5-1, the J gene TRBJ1-2; 8 positions agree with TRBD1. CDR3 size: 14 residues. Unmatched junction bases numbered 6, after V lost 4 bases and J lost 4 bases. Germline CDR1 is SGHRS and CDR2 is YFSETQ. The CDR3 spells CASSTGTGGYGYTF. CDR3 nucleotide sequence: TGCGCCAGCAGCACCGGGACAGGAGGCTATGGCTACACCTTC.

This rearrangement joins TRBV20-1 to TRBJ2-1; D is unresolved. Germline V gene lookup returns CDR1 DFQATT and CDR2 SNEGSKA (reference sequence). V was cut by 2 bases and J by 9 bases, with 17 bases left in between. The CDR3 length is 14 residues. CDR3 sequence reads: CSARMAQIHGEQFF. DNA of the CDR3: TGCAGTGCTAGAATGGCACAAATCCATGGTGAGCAGTTCTTC.

This clonotype occurred once. V usage is TRBV6-2 or TRBV6-3 and J usage is TRBJ1-1, with D perhaps TRBD1 (6 bases). Germline CDR1 is MNHEY and CDR2 is SVGEGT. The germline V and J ends were trimmed by 2 bases and 1 base, with 14 bases remaining between them. This CDR3 is built from 16 residues. Here the CDR3 DNA reads TGTGCCAGCAGTTACCTACAGGGTCACTCGAACACTGAAGCTTTCTTT. This translates into CASSYLQGHSNTEAFF.

The V and J genes are TRBV6-6 and TRBJ2-1; the match to TRBD2 covers 7 bases. With 5 bases clipped from V and 10 bases from J, the junction kept 2 bases outside the gene matches. The germline V gene has CDR1 MNHNY and CDR2 SVGAGI (reference sequence). This CDR3 is 11 amino acids long. CDR3 bases: TGTGCCAGCAGTGAGACTAGCGAGCAGTTCTTC. Its protein is CASSETSEQFF.

This clonotype was recorded at least ten times. The chain recombines TRBV6-2 or TRBV6-3 with TRBJ1-3; D is unclear. Looked up from germline, CDR1 is MNHEY and CDR2 is SVGEGT. The CDR3 length is 15 residues. V lost 0 bases, J lost 1 base, and 7 bases lay in between. The CDR3 is CASSYSPGSGNTIYF. The CDR3 DNA reads as TGTGCCAGCAGTTACTCGCCGGGTTCTGGAAACACCATATATTTT.

Only a few counts were recorded for this clonotype. The rearrangement joins TRBV9 to TRBJ2-3; weak D call: TRBD2 (6 bases). Per germline, CDR1 SGDLS and CDR2 YYNGEE. The CDR3 spans 15 residues. V gave up 6 bases and J gave up 2 bases, with 16 bases separating them. CDR3 DNA: TGTGCCAGCACCATCAGTGGGGGGAACACAGATACGCAGTATTTT. It is translated as CASTISGGNTDTQYF.

The chain carries TRBV20-1 and TRBJ2-7; D is undetermined. V gave up 3 bases and J gave up 1 base, with 10 bases separating them. The V gene's germline CDR1 is DFQATT and CDR2 SNEGSKA (reference sequence). The CDR3 runs 13 residues. The CDR3 DNA follows: TGCAGTGCTAGTGTGTCCCCTTCCTACGAGCAGTACTTC. It translates to CSASVSPSYEQYF.

The CDR3 DNA is TGCAGTGCCCACCTTGGGAGAACAGGGGCCTACGAGCAGTACTTC. Translation: CSAHLGRTGAYEQYF. The V gene is TRBV20-1, the J gene TRBJ2-7, with TRBD1 matching over 7 bases. Looked up from germline, CDR1 is DFQATT and CDR2 is SNEGSKA (reference sequence). The CDR3 consists of 15 residues. J gave up 2 bases and V 6 bases, and 13 bases lay outside the gene matches.

There are a few counts of this clonotype. This chain connects TRBV5-1 to TRBJ2-1, with 8 nucleotides matching TRBD2. V shed 4 bases and J 3 bases; nucleotides not matched to a gene: 12. This CDR3 spans 17 amino acids. Germline values: CDR1 SGHRS, CDR2 YFSETQ. CDR3 sequence: CASSLFKAGADYNEQFF. For the CDR3, the DNA is TGCGCCAGCAGCCTTTTTAAAGCGGGGGCCGACTACAATGAGCAGTTCTTC.

This clonotype was detected a few times. This chain links TRBV7-9 with TRBJ1-2; 9 nucleotides agree with TRBD1. The length of the CDR3 is 15 residues. Germline loops: CDR1 SEHNR, CDR2 FQNEAQ (reference sequence). V shed 3 bases and J 2 bases; nucleotides not matched to a gene: 4. CDR3 amino acids: CASSFGGTGNYGYTF. For the CDR3, the DNA is TGTGCCAGCAGCTTTGGCGGGACAGGGAACTATGGCTACACCTTC.

In its sample, this clonotype was seen a few times. The V call is TRBV29-1, the J call TRBJ2-5; 12 nucleotides agree with TRBD2. V lost 6 bases to trimming and J lost 4 bases; unmatched junction nucleotides: 9. The germline CDR1 and CDR2 sequences are SQVTM and ANQGSEA. The CDR3 is made up of 15 amino acids. Written as DNA, the CDR3 is TGCAGCGTCACCCCGACTAGCGGGAGCTTAGAGACCCAGTACTTC. Translated, it gives CSVTPTSGSLETQYF. Supplemented by reference TRBV29-1 and TRBJ2-5, the full variable domain reads SAVISQKPSRDICQRGTSLTIQCQVDSQVTMMFWYRQQPGQSLTLIATANQGSEATYESGFVIDKFPISRPNLTFSTLTVSNMSPEDSSIYLCSVTPTSGSLETQYFGPGTRLLVL.